These 13 T cell receptor beta chains share one sample of origin, sequenced in a study of cytomegalovirus exposure and HLA in healthy donors. Primers for the PCR totalled 60 Vbeta and 13 Jbeta. This table comes from immunoSEQ multiplex PCR, and its TCRdb copy is limited to in-frame clones, with some not included. The table lists about 130,000 clones. The sample comprised PBMCs. Receptor source: a man aged 25-45 years in good health and CMV-seronegative.

The V call is TRBV28, the J call TRBJ2-7; 8 bases agree with TRBD2. The CDR3 is made up of 15 amino acids. Germline assignment: CDR1 MDHEN and CDR2 SYDVKM. V lost 7 bases, J lost 4 bases, and 12 bases stayed unmatched. CDR3 nucleotide sequence: TGTGCCAGCACTCCTCCGGGGGGGGCCATTTACGAGCAGTACTTC. As protein: CASTPPGGAIYEQYF.

The rearrangement joins TRBV5-5 to TRBJ1-5; D is unresolved. Per germline, CDR1 SGHKS and CDR2 YYEKEE (reference sequence). V was shortened by 0 bases and J by 4 bases, with 8 bases between the two germline ends. This CDR3 is 14 amino acids long. The CDR3 reads CASSLVGLNQPQHF. Here the CDR3 DNA reads TGTGCCAGCAGCTTGGTGGGCCTTAATCAGCCCCAGCATTTT.

The DNA for the CDR3 is TGCACCAGCAGCCAAGATGGGGACAGGGCGGATCAGCCCCAGCATTTT. Amino acid sequence: CTSSQDGDRADQPQHF. J is TRBJ1-5 and V is TRBV1; the table's TRBD1 call for D was not verified on the DNA. TRBV1 is given as a pseudogene. This CDR3 is built from 16 residues.

The chain employs TRBV5-8 and TRBJ1-5; D is undetermined. Germline CDR1 and CDR2: SGHTS and YDEGEE. The CDR3 is 11 residues long. Trimming removed 4 bases from V and 9 bases from J, with 8 bases in between. CDR3 sequence: CASSRLRPQHF. DNA for the CDR3: TGTGCCAGCAGCCGGTTACGGCCCCAGCATTTT.

V and J are TRBV5-1 and TRBJ2-2; D possibly corresponds to TRBD1 (5 bases). V lost 7 bases and J 0 bases, leaving 16 bases between the germline ends. Germline V gene sequence: CDR1 SGHRS, CDR2 YFSETQ. The CDR3 is 16 residues long. The CDR3 protein is CASFLRVTANTGELFF. The CDR3 coding sequence is TGCGCCAGCTTCCTCAGGGTGACAGCGAACACCGGGGAGCTGTTTTTT. Full variable domain (rest looked up from reference TRBV5-1 and TRBJ2-2): KAGVTQTPRYLIKTRGQQVTLSCSPISGHRSVSWYQQTPGQGLQFLFEYFSETQRNKGNFPGRFSGRQFSNSRSEMNVSTLELGDSALYLCASFLRVTANTGELFFGEGSRLTVL.

V and J are TRBV12-2 and TRBJ2-7; TRBD1 was called by the table and not checked on the DNA. TRBV12-2 is given as a pseudogene. This CDR3 comprises 20 residues. In nucleotides, the CDR3 is TGTGCAAGTCGCTTGAGGTGGTCGGGCAGGGGTCCAGGTAACTCCTACGAGCAGTACTTC. It codes for CASRLRWSGRGPGNSYEQYF.

The rearrangement uses TRBV25-1 and TRBJ2-7, with 8 bases aligning to TRBD2. CDR1 and CDR2 (germline): MGHDK, SYGVNS. This CDR3 is 16 amino acids long. The ends lost 2 bases at V and 3 bases at J; junction bases unmatched: 9. The DNA for the CDR3 is TGTGCCAGCAGTGAAAAGAGTGAGCGGGAGAACTACGAGCAGTACTTC. It translates to CASSEKSERENYEQYF.

For this clone: The junction departs from germline at one end; a sequencing error may be responsible. This sample includes further DNA sequences coding for the same CDR3. The genes are TRBV19 and TRBJ2-5; 8 positions match TRBD2. CDR1 is LNHDA, CDR2 SQIVND, per germline (reference sequence). The CDR3 is made up of 14 amino acids. The CDR3 loop reads CASSSGGTQETQYF. Written as DNA, the CDR3 is TGTGCCAGTAGTAGCGGGGGGACCCAAGAGACCCAATACTTC.

The J gene is TRBJ1-4, the V gene TRBV11-2; no definite D call. V was pared by 3 bases and J by 3 bases, with 17 bases between. The germline V gene has CDR1 SGHAT and CDR2 FQNNGV. The length of the CDR3 is 17 residues. The CDR3 DNA reads TGTGCCAGCAGCTTGATTAGAGGTCGGATTGCTAATGAAAAACTGTTTTTT. Translation: CASSLIRGRIANEKLFF.

The gene calls are TRBV11-2 and TRBJ1-1, with a tentative D call TRBD1 (5 bases). This CDR3 spans 14 amino acids. The germline gives CDR1 SGHAT, CDR2 FQNNGV. Trimming took 1 base from V and 5 from J, leaving 11 bases between them. CDR3 coding DNA: TGTGCCAGCAGCTTAGGGCAGGGTTGGACTGAAGCTTTCTTT. Its protein product is CASSLGQGWTEAFF.

CDR3 protein: CASSQGDRSNQPQHF. In DNA, the CDR3 is TGCGCCAGCAGCCAAGGGGACAGGAGCAATCAGCCCCAGCATTTT. The genes are TRBV4-1 and TRBJ1-5; 8 positions agree with TRBD1. V was pared by 1 base and J by 1 base, with 0 bases of the junction left unmatched. Germline assignment: CDR1 MGHRA and CDR2 YSYEKL. This CDR3 spans 15 amino acids.

V and J are TRBV18 and TRBJ2-5; D gene ambiguous. Germline CDR1 KGHSH, CDR2 LQKENI. V lost 3 bases, J lost 4 bases, and 3 bases lay in between. CDR3 length equals 11 residues. This CDR3 is CASSPAETQYF. The CDR3 DNA is TGTGCCAGCTCACCGGCAGAGACCCAGTACTTC. Using reference TRBV18 and TRBJ2-5 for the parts outside the CDR3, the full variable domain is NAGVMQNPRHLVRRRGQEARLRCSPMKGHSHVYWYRQLPEEGLKFMVYLQKENIIDESGMPKERFSAEFPKEGPSILRIQQVVRGDSAAYFCASSPAETQYFGPGTRLLVL.

The V call is TRBV2, the J call TRBJ1-2, with D possibly matching TRBD1 (5 bases). The V end lost 8 bases, the J end lost 4 bases, and 17 bases lay between the germline ends. Germline V gives CDR1 SNHLY, CDR2 FYNNEI. The CDR3 length is 14 residues. CDR3: CASADSRLSYGYTF. The DNA of the CDR3 is TGTGCCAGCGCCGACAGCAGGCTGTCCTATGGCTACACCTTC.